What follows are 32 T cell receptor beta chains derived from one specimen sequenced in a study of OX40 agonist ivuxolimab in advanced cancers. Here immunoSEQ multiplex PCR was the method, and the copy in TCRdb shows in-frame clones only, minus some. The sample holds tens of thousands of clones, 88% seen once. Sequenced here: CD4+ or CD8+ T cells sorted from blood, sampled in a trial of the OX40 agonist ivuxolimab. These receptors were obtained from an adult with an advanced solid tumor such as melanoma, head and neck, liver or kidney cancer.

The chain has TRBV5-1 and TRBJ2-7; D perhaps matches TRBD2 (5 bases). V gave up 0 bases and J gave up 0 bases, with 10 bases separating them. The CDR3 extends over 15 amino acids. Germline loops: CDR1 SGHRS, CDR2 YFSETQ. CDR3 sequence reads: CASSLAVGSSYEQYF. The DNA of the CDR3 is TGCGCCAGCAGCTTGGCGGTGGGGAGCTCCTACGAGCAGTACTTC.

CDR3 in amino acids: CASSPPMGLQYF. DNA for the CDR3: TGTGCCAGCAGCCCGCCAATGGGTCTCCAGTACTTC. The rearrangement uses TRBV6-5 and TRBJ2-5, with D unclear. The CDR3 length is 12 residues. Germline V lookup: CDR1 MNHEY, CDR2 SVGAGI. The ends were cut back, 6 bases at V and 10 bases at J, with 15 bases in the middle.

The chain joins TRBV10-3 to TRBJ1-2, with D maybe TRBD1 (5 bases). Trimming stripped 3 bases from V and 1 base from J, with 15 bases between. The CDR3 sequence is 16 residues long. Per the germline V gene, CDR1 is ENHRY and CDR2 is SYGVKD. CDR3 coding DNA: TGTGCCATCAGTGAAGGGCCGGGACGGAATAACTATGGCTACACCTTC. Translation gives CAISEGPGRNNYGYTF.

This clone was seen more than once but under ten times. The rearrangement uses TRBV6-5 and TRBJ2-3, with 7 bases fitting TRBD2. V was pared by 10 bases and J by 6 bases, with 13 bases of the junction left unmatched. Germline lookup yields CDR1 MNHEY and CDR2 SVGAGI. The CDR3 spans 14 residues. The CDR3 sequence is CATLPGGGADTQYF. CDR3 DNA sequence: TGTGCCACCCTACCTGGGGGGGGTGCCGATACGCAGTATTTT.

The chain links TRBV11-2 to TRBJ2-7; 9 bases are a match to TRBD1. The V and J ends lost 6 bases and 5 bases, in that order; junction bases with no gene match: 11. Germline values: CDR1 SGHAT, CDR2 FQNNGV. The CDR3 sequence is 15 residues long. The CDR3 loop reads CASRYIGQGMNEQYF. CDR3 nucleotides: TGTGCCAGCAGATACATCGGACAGGGGATGAACGAGCAGTACTTC.

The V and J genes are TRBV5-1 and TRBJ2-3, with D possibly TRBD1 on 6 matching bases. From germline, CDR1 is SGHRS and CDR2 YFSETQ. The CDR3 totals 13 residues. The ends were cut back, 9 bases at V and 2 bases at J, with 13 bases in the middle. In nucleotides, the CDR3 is TGCGCCACCCGGACAGATTCCACAGATACGCAGTATTTT. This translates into CATRTDSTDTQYF.

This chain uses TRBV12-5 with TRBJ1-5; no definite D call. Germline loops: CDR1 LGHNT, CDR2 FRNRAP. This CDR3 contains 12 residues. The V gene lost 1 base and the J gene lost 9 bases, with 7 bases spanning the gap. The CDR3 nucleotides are TGTGCTAGTGGTTTGGACGACTCGCCCCAGCATTTT. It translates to CASGLDDSPQHF.

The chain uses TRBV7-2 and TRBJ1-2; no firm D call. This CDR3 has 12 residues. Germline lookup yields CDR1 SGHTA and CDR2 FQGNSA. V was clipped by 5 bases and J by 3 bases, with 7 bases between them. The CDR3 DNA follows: TGTGCCAGCAGCCCAGACGACTATGGCTACACCTTC. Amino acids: CASSPDDYGYTF.

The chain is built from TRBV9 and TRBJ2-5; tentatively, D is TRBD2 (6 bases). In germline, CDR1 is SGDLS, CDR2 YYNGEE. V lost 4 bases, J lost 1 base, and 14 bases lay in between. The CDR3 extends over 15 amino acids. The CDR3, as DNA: TGTGCCAGCAGCCTAAACGGGGGAAGCCAAGAGACCCAGTACTTC. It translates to CASSLNGGSQETQYF. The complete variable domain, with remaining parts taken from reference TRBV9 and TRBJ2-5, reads DSGVTQTPKHLITATGQRVTLRCSPRSGDLSVYWYQQSLDQGLQFLIQYYNGEERAKGNILERFSAQQFPDLHSELNLSSLELGDSALYFCASSLNGGSQETQYFGPGTRLLVL.

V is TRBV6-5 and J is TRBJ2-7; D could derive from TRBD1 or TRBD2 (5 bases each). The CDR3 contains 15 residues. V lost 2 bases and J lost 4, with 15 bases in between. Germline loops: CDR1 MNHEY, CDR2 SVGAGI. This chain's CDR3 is CASSYGGVTVYEQYF. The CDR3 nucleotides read TGTGCCAGCAGTTACGGAGGAGTGACAGTGTACGAGCAGTACTTC.

This CDR3 is CASSPGGSGGEQYF. The CDR3 DNA is TGTGCCAGCAGCCCAGGGGGCTCGGGAGGCGAGCAGTACTTC. The chain recombines TRBV28 with TRBJ2-7; the D gene is possibly TRBD1 (8 bases). The CDR3 consists of 14 residues. CDR1 MDHEN and CDR2 SYDVKM come from the germline V gene. The V end lost 6 bases, the J end lost 6 bases, and 18 bases lay between the germline ends.

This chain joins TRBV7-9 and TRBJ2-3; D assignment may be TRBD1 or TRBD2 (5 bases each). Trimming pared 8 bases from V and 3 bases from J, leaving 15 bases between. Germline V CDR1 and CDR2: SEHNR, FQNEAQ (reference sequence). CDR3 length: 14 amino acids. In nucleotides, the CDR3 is TGTGCCAGCGGGCCTGTGTGGGGGACAGATACGCAGTATTTT. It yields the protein CASGPVWGTDTQYF.

CDR3 protein: CASSLLGGDDNEQFF. The CDR3 coding sequence is TGTGCCAGCAGTTTACTCGGGGGGGACGACAATGAGCAGTTCTTC. The chain is built from TRBV28 and TRBJ2-1, with TRBD2 matching 8 bases. Trimming took 2 bases from V and 5 from J; bases not matched to a gene: 5. CDR1 and CDR2 (germline): MDHEN, SYDVKM. This CDR3 is built from 15 residues.

DNA of the CDR3: TGTGCCAGCAGCGCTGGGAGAGATGATCAGCCCCAGCATTTT. It is translated as CASSAGRDDQPQHF. This chain connects TRBV5-5 to TRBJ1-5; D not resolved. The V end was cut by 4 bases, the J end by 5 bases, with 13 bases between. The V gene's germline CDR1 is SGHKS and CDR2 YYEKEE (reference sequence). This CDR3 contains 14 residues.

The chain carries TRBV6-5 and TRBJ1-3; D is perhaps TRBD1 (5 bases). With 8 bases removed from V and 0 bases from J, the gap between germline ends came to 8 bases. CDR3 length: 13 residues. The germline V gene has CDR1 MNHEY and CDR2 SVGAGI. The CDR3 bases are TGTGCCAGCCGCGGACACTCTGGAAACACCATATATTTT. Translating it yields CASRGHSGNTIYF.

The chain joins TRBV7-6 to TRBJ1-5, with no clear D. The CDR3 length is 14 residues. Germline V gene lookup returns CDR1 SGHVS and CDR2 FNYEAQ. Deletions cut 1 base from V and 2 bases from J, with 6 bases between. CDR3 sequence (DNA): TGTGCCAGCAGCTTAGGGGTCGGCAATCAGCCCCAGCATTTT. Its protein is CASSLGVGNQPQHF.

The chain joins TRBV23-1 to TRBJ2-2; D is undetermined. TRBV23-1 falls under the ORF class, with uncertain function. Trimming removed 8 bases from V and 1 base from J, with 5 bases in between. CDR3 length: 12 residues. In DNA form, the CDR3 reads TGCGCCAGCCATGGGAACACCGGGGAGCTGTTTTTT. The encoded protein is CASHGNTGELFF.

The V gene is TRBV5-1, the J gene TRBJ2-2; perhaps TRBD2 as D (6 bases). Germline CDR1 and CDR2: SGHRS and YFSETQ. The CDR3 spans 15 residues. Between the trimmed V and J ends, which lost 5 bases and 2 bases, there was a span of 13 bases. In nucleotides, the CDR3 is TGCGCCAGCAGTCGAAGCGGGCAAAACACCGGGGAGCTGTTTTTT. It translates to CASSRSGQNTGELFF.

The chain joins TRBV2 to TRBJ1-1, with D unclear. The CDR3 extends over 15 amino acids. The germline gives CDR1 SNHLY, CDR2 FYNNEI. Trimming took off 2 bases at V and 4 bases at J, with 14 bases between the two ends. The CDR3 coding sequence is TGTGCCAGCAGTGAAACTGAAACTCTTGGCACTGAAGCTTTCTTT. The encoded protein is CASSETETLGTEAFF. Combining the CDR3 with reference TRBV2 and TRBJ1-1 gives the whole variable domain EPEVTQTPSHQVTQMGQEVILRCVPISNHLYFYWYRQILGQKVEFLVSFYNNEISEKSEIFDDQFSVERPDGSNFTLKIRSTKLEDSAMYFCASSETETLGTEAFFGQGTRLTVV.

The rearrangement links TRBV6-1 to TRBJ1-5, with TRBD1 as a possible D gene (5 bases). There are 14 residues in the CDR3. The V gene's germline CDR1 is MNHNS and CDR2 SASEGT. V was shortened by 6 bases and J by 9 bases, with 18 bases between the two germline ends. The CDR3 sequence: CASRKRDSSGPQHF. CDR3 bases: TGTGCCAGCAGAAAGCGGGACTCGTCGGGGCCCCAGCATTTT.

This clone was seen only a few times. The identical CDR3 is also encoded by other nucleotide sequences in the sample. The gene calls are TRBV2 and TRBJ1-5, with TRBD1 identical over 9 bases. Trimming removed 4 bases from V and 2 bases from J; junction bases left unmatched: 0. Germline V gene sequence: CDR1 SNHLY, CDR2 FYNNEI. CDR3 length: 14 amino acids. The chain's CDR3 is CASSGTGGNQPQHF. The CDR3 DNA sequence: TGTGCCAGCAGTGGGACAGGGGGCAATCAGCCCCAGCATTTT.

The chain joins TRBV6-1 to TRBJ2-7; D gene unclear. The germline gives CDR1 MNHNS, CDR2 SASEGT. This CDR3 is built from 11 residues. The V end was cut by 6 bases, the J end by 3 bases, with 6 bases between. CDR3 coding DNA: TGTGCCAGCAGAGGCCACTACGAGCAGTACTTC. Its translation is CASRGHYEQYF.

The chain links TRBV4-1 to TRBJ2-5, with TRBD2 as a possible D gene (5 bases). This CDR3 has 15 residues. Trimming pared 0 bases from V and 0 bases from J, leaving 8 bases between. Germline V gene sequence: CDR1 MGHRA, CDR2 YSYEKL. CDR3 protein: CASSQDGENQETQYF. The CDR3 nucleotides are TGCGCCAGCAGCCAAGATGGGGAGAACCAAGAGACCCAGTACTTC.

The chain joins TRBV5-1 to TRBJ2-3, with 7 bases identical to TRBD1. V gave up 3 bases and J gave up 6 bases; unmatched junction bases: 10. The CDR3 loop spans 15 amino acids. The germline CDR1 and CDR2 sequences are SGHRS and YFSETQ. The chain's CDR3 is CASSSGQPSGDTQYF. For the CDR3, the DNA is TGCGCCAGCAGCTCGGGACAGCCCTCCGGGGATACGCAGTATTTT.

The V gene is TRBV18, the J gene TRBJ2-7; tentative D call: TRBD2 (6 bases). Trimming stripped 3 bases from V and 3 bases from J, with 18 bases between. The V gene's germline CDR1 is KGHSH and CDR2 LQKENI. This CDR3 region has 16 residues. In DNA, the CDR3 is TGTGCCAGCTCACCCCGGAGGGGTCTGCAGGGCTACGAGCAGTACTTC. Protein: CASSPRRGLQGYEQYF.

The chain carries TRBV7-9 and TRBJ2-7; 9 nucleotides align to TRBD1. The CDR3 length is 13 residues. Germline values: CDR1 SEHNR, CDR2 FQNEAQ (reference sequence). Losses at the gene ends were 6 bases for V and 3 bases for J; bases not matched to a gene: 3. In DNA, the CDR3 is TGTGCCAGCAGTGGGGGACAGGGCTACGAGCAGTACTTC. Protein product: CASSGGQGYEQYF.

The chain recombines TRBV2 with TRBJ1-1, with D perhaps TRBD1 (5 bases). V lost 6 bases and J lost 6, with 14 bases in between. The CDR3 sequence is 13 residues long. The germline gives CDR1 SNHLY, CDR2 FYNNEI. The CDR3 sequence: CASSPRDVAEAFF. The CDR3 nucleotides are TGTGCCAGCAGCCCCAGGGACGTGGCTGAAGCTTTCTTT.

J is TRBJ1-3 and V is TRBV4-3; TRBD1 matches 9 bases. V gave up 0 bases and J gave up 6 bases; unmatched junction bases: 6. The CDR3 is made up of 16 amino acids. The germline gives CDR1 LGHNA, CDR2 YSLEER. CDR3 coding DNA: TGCGCCAGCAGCCAAGAGCCGACAGGGGGAGAAAACACCATATATTTT. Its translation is CASSQEPTGGENTIYF.

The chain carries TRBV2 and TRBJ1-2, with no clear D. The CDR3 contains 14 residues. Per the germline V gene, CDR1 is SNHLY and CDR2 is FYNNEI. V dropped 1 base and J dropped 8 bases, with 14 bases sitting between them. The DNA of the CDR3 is TGTGCCAGCAGTGAAGTGGCAGCCACGGGAGGCTACACCTTC. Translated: CASSEVAATGGYTF.

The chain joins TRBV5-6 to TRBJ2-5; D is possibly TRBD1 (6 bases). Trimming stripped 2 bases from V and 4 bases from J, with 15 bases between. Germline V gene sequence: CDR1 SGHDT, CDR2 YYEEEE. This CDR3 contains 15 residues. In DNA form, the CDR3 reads TGTGCCAGCAGCTTCGGGACACCCGAGGGAGAGACCCAGTACTTC. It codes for CASSFGTPEGETQYF.

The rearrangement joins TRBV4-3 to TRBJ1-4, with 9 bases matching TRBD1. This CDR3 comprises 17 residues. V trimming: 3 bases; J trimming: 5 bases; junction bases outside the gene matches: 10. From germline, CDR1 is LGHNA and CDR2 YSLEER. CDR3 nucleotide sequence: TGCGCCAGCAGCCAGGAACCCCCCGGGACAGGGAATGAAAAACTGTTTTTT. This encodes CASSQEPPGTGNEKLFF.

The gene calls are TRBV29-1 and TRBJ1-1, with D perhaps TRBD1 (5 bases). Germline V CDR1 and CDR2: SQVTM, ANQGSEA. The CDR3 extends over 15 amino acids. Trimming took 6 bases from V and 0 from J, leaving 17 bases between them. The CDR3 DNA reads TGCAGCGTCTCCCAAGGTTGGGGCATGAACACTGAAGCTTTCTTT. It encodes CSVSQGWGMNTEAFF. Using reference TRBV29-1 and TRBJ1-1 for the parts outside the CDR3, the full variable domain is SAVISQKPSRDICQRGTSLTIQCQVDSQVTMMFWYRQQPGQSLTLIATANQGSEATYESGFVIDKFPISRPNLTFSTLTVSNMSPEDSSIYLCSVSQGWGMNTEAFFGQGTRLTVV.